Below, 8 T cell receptor beta chains from the same sample are listed, as sequenced in a study of cytomegalovirus exposure and HLA in healthy donors. With 60 Vbeta and 13 Jbeta primers, the PCR was carried out. Sequenced by immunoSEQ multiplex PCR; TCRdb stores in-frame clones only, minus some. The sample yields around 130,000 clones, just over 70% seen once. Sequencing input: PBMCs. These TCRs come from a woman aged 55-69 years in good health and CMV-seropositive.

This clone was seen only once. V gene TRBV11-2 combines with J gene TRBJ1-4, with unresolved D. CDR1 is SGHAT, CDR2 FQNNGV, per germline. Trimming took 0 bases from V and 0 from J, leaving 5 bases between them. This CDR3 comprises 15 residues. Here the CDR3 reads CASSLDLATNEKLFF. In DNA, the CDR3 is TGTGCCAGCAGCTTAGATCTAGCAACTAATGAAAAACTGTTTTTT.

This clone was counted only a few times. The chain recombines TRBV10-3 with TRBJ1-1; D unresolved. V was pared by 6 bases and J by 1 base, with 15 bases between. The CDR3 has 15 residues. CDR1 is ENHRY and CDR2 is SYGVKD in the germline V gene. Here the CDR3 DNA reads TGTGCCATCAGCCCTCAAGACACGCAGAACACTGAAGCTTTCTTT. Amino acid sequence: CAISPQDTQNTEAFF.

This clone was seen a few times. This specimen includes other DNA sequences encoding the same CDR3. The CDR3 protein is CASSEYLAVSSDNEQFF. The DNA of the CDR3 is TGTGCCAGCAGTGAGTATCTAGCAGTTAGCTCGGACAATGAGCAGTTCTTC. The V call is TRBV2, the J call TRBJ2-1; the D gene is possibly TRBD2 (5 bases). Trimming shortened V by 3 bases and J by 5 bases, and 20 bases separated the two germline ends. Germline values: CDR1 SNHLY, CDR2 FYNNEI. The CDR3 has 17 amino acids. Full variable domain (rest looked up from reference TRBV2 and TRBJ2-1): EPEVTQTPSHQVTQMGQEVILRCVPISNHLYFYWYRQILGQKVEFLVSFYNNEISEKSEIFDDQFSVERPDGSNFTLKIRSTKLEDSAMYFCASSEYLAVSSDNEQFFGPGTRLTVL.

Only a few counts were recorded for this clone. The chain uses TRBV6-4 and TRBJ1-2; perhaps TRBD1 as D (5 bases). Germline CDR1 MRHNA, CDR2 SNTAGT. This CDR3 has 13 amino acids. V lost 6 bases and J 8 bases, leaving 16 bases between the germline ends. The CDR3 DNA sequence: TGTGCCAGCAGGGCGACAGCCACTGGGGGCTACACCTTC. Translating gives CASRATATGGYTF.

The chain carries TRBV5-5 and TRBJ1-1, with D maybe TRBD1 (6 bases). Deletions cut 7 bases from V and 1 base from J, with 14 bases between. The CDR3 consists of 14 residues. From germline, CDR1 is SGHKS and CDR2 YYEKEE (reference sequence). The chain's CDR3 is CASGPRQANTEAFF. The CDR3, as DNA: TGTGCCAGCGGCCCCCGACAGGCGAACACTGAAGCTTTCTTT.

The chain joins TRBV5-1 to TRBJ2-7, with a possible D match to TRBD1 (7 bases). CDR3 size: 15 residues. The germline V and J ends were trimmed by 3 bases and 7 bases, with 20 bases remaining between them. The germline gives CDR1 SGHRS, CDR2 YFSETQ. This CDR3 is CASSSPTGEAGEQYF. CDR3 nucleotide sequence: TGCGCCAGCAGCTCACCTACAGGGGAGGCTGGGGAGCAGTACTTC.

J is TRBJ1-2 and V is TRBV27, with TRBD1 matching over 7 bases. The trim removed 5 bases at V and 1 base at J, leaving 4 bases unmatched. The germline CDR1 and CDR2 sequences are MNHEY and SMNVEV (reference sequence). The CDR3 length is 14 residues. The CDR3 sequence: CASSRQGINYGYTF. DNA of the CDR3: TGTGCCAGCAGTAGACAGGGAATTAACTATGGCTACACCTTC.

V is TRBV2 and J is TRBJ1-5; D remains ambiguous. This CDR3 region has 15 residues. From germline, CDR1 is SNHLY and CDR2 FYNNEI. With 7 bases removed from V and 4 bases from J, the gap between germline ends came to 17 bases. CDR3 sequence (DNA): TGTGCCAGCACCCCCCGGTCGGGTTCTAATCAGCCCCAGCATTTT. It yields the protein CASTPRSGSNQPQHF.